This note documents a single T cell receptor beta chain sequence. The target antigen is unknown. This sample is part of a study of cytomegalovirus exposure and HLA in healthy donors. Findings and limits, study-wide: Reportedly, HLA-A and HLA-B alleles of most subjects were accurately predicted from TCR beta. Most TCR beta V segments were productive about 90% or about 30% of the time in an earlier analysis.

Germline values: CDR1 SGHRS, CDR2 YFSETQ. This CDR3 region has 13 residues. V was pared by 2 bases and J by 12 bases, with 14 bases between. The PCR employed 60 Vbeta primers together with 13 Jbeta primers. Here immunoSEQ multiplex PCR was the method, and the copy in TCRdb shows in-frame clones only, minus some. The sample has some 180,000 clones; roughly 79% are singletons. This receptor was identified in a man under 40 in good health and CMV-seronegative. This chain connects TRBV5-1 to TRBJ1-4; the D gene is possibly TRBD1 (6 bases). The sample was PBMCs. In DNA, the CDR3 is TGCGCCAGCAGCTTAGAACAGGGCCCTCAACTGTTTTTT. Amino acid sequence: CASSLEQGPQLFF. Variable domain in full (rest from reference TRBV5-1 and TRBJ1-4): KAGVTQTPRYLIKTRGQQVTLSCSPISGHRSVSWYQQTPGQGLQFLFEYFSETQRNKGNFPGRFSGRQFSNSRSEMNVSTLELGDSALYLCASSLEQGPQLFFGSGTQLSVL.